This T cell receptor beta chain was profiled in a study of blood T cells in healthy people across ages. CDR1 and CDR2 (germline): SGDLS, YYNGEE. V gave up 1 base and J gave up 2 bases, with 15 bases separating them. This CDR3 is 16 amino acids long. A second PCR, run for roughly 7 to 11 cycles, used a sample-barcoded 5' primer plus a J-beta primer mix. Using its own MiXCR run on the 5' RACE reads, TCRdb lists one record per CDR3 protein. The sample holds 1.8 million or so distinct CDR3 sequences, roughly two fifths seen once. This clonotype has more than one count but fewer than ten. This sequence joins TRBV9 and TRBJ2-5; either TRBD1 or TRBD2 may fit D (5 bases each). The TCR sequence derives from a human donor in good health. The sample taken for sequencing was blood. CDR3 bases: TGTGCCAGCAGCGTAAATGTAGGGTGGGGGCAAGAGACCCAGTACTTC. It encodes CASSVNVGWGQETQYF.